A selection of T cell receptor beta chains follows, all from one sample in a study of TIL therapy for anti-PD-1-resistant metastatic lung cancer. Libraries were prepared by immunoSEQ multiplex PCR; TCRdb keeps only in-frame clonotypes and omits some of them. The sample comprises under 20,000 clones, 60% to 80% of which are singletons, and approximately 7% rests with the top ten. Sequencing used blood, obtained at baseline. Receptors originate from a person between 25 and 80 years old with non-small cell lung cancer. Both conserved end residues are trimmed from each CDR3. The order of the fields is V gene, J gene, CDR3 protein.

V gene: TRBV19
J gene: TRBJ1-2
CDR3 protein: ASSPAQTAILVGYT

V gene: TRBV6-1
J gene: TRBJ2-1
CDR3 protein: ASSESGTGHNEQF

V gene: TRBV18
J gene: TRBJ2-5
CDR3 protein: ASSPGTAQETQY

V gene: TRBV9
J gene: TRBJ2-3
CDR3 protein: ASSVGGGGADTQY

V gene: TRBV19
J gene: TRBJ2-1
CDR3 protein: ASSTGLINEQF

V gene: TRBV5-1
J gene: TRBJ2-7
CDR3 protein: ASSLRRGSYEQY

V gene: TRBV2
J gene: TRBJ1-2
CDR3 protein: ASNGGDGYT

V gene: TRBV4-1
J gene: TRBJ1-2
CDR3 protein: ASSQRQGVGGYT

V gene: TRBV19
J gene: TRBJ1-3
CDR3 protein: ASSVDRAGGNTIY

V gene: TRBV5-1
J gene: TRBJ2-7
CDR3 protein: ASSNRAEGEQY

V gene: TRBV6-5
J gene: TRBJ2-7
CDR3 protein: ASSYSPRGSYEQY

V gene: TRBV5-4
J gene: TRBJ2-6
CDR3 protein: ASRASGANVLT

V gene: TRBV6-6
J gene: TRBJ1-2
CDR3 protein: AGSPDRSLYGYT

V gene: TRBV5-4
J gene: TRBJ1-6
CDR3 protein: ASSSGQTYNSPLH

V gene: TRBV4-3
J gene: TRBJ2-5
CDR3 protein: ASSQDAGGLKTQY

V gene: TRBV7-9
J gene: TRBJ1-2
CDR3 protein: ASSLVGSNYGYT

V gene: TRBV7-2
J gene: TRBJ2-5
CDR3 protein: ASSLVAGGLEETQY

V gene: TRBV19
J gene: TRBJ2-1
CDR3 protein: ASSPGPGANEQF

V gene: TRBV10-3
J gene: TRBJ2-7
CDR3 protein: AISYLGYEQY

V gene: TRBV7-2
J gene: TRBJ2-1
CDR3 protein: ASSLALATSGGIQEQF

V gene: TRBV7-2
J gene: TRBJ1-6
CDR3 protein: ASSFKGGINSPLH

V gene: TRBV7-8
J gene: TRBJ2-2
CDR3 protein: ASSLVNVAPGELF

V gene: TRBV6-4
J gene: TRBJ2-7
CDR3 protein: ASSEYAGSYEQY

V gene: TRBV7-9
J gene: TRBJ2-7
CDR3 protein: ASSLAGGNDEQY

V gene: TRBV19
J gene: TRBJ1-1
CDR3 protein: ASSTLQGRGTEAF

V gene: TRBV5-4
J gene: TRBJ2-3
CDR3 protein: ASSLASWIGEADTQY

V gene: TRBV11-3
J gene: TRBJ2-7
CDR3 protein: ASSLTSGSYEQY

V gene: TRBV7-9
J gene: TRBJ2-5
CDR3 protein: ASSLGASLRETQY

V gene: TRBV7-9
J gene: TRBJ2-1
CDR3 protein: ASSLGSFDEQF

V gene: TRBV3-1/TRBV3-2
J gene: TRBJ2-5
CDR3 protein: ASSQGQGRETQY

V gene: TRBV18
J gene: TRBJ2-3
CDR3 protein: ASSPLGEITDTQY

V gene: TRBV19
J gene: TRBJ1-6
CDR3 protein: ASSIGPNSPLH

V gene: TRBV7-6
J gene: TRBJ2-5
CDR3 protein: ASSLGGTAQETQY

V gene: TRBV7-6
J gene: TRBJ1-4
CDR3 protein: ASSLARQGSEKLF

V gene: TRBV19
J gene: TRBJ2-2
CDR3 protein: ASSLRLAANTGELF

V gene: TRBV24-1
J gene: TRBJ2-7
CDR3 protein: ATSDPSRPYEQY

V gene: TRBV28
J gene: TRBJ2-1
CDR3 protein: ASSLGLGPYNEQF

V gene: TRBV7-9
J gene: TRBJ1-5
CDR3 protein: ASSWTRGGAYQPQH

V gene: TRBV3-1/TRBV3-2
J gene: TRBJ1-1
CDR3 protein: ASRSTPSRITEAF

V gene: TRBV27
J gene: TRBJ2-7
CDR3 protein: ASSLKPFSGGYEQY

V gene: TRBV3-1/TRBV3-2
J gene: TRBJ2-3
CDR3 protein: ASSQGGTDTQY

V gene: TRBV30
J gene: TRBJ2-7
CDR3 protein: AWSAGSLYEQY

V gene: TRBV5-4
J gene: TRBJ2-3
CDR3 protein: ASSLGGAKHGTDTQY

V gene: TRBV5-6
J gene: TRBJ1-5
CDR3 protein: ASSSRDRGPRGPQH

V gene: TRBV19
J gene: TRBJ2-3
CDR3 protein: ASSIRRSYTDTQY

V gene: TRBV24-1
J gene: TRBJ2-1
CDR3 protein: ATSDRAGSSYNEQF

V gene: TRBV10-3
J gene: TRBJ1-5
CDR3 protein: AISESGSNQPQH

V gene: TRBV3-1/TRBV3-2
J gene: TRBJ2-3
CDR3 protein: ASSPPRGSDTQY

V gene: TRBV5-1
J gene: TRBJ1-4
CDR3 protein: ASGTSGGNEKLF

V gene: TRBV11-2
J gene: TRBJ2-4
CDR3 protein: ASSLSGSDKNIQY

V gene: TRBV27
J gene: TRBJ1-4
CDR3 protein: ASSSGTGRREKLF

V gene: TRBV10-3
J gene: TRBJ1-5
CDR3 protein: AISESTGALLGGNQPQH

V gene: TRBV4-3
J gene: TRBJ1-1
CDR3 protein: ASSQEDRGNTEAF